The clone carrying this T cell receptor beta chain appeared a single time. This CDR3 has 15 residues. With V trimmed by 8 bases and J by 7 bases, 8 bases remained unmatched. Germline V lookup: CDR1 MNHNS, CDR2 SASEGT. Patients' lesions had not changed for the previous 6 months. This sample stems from a study of resident and recirculating memory T cells in vitiligo. Method: immunoSEQ multiplex PCR; TCRdb's copy keeps in-frame clones and lacks some. Of around 76,000 clones listed, 91% are singletons. The rearrangement joins TRBV6-1 to TRBJ2-1; 13 bases line up with TRBD2. Input material: blood. The receptor comes from a male donor with vitiligo. CDR3 coding DNA: TGTGCCAGCGGTAAGGGACTAGCGGGGAAGAATGAGCAGTTCTTC. Translating gives CASGKGLAGKNEQFF.